These T cell receptor beta chains were read from a single sample in a study of memory CD4+ T cells and cytomegalovirus serostatus. Assay: immunoSEQ multiplex PCR; the TCRdb copy retains only in-frame clones and omits some. The sample includes 50,000 or so clones, around four fifths of them seen just once. The sequenced sample was memory CD4+ T cells from blood. Source of these receptors: an adult in good health and CMV-seropositive. The CDR3 runs from the conserved cysteine through the conserved F or W. Fields, in order: V gene, D gene, CDR3 protein. The D gene is left open where the match is weak.

V: TRBV10-3; D: TRBD2; CDR3: CAIKPAGGADTQYF
V: TRBV19; D: .; CDR3: CASTVGSTGANVLTF
V: TRBV29-1; D: .; CDR3: CSVSVQQETQYF
V: TRBV18; D: TRBD1; CDR3: CASSRQGETQYF
V: TRBV27; D: .; CDR3: CASSRDPGANVLTF
V: TRBV27; D: .; CDR3: CASSPRWLNSNQPQHF
V: TRBV7-6; D: .; CDR3: CASSLGRGNTEAFF
V: TRBV18; D: .; CDR3: CASSLNRKPSTDTQYF
V: TRBV7-2; D: .; CDR3: CASSPGRRLSEAFF
V: TRBV6-1; D: TRBD2; CDR3: CASKFSGSLINEQFF
V: TRBV9; D: .; CDR3: CASSVGALQGGETQYF
V: TRBV19; D: .; CDR3: CASSVPTGNMHTEAFF